This T cell receptor beta chain emerged from a study of cytomegalovirus exposure and HLA in healthy donors. Notes on the study in general: A link between a missense DCLRE1C variant and TCR beta V- and J-gene trimming emerged from a later analysis. Solely CMV serostatus was available to characterize immune exposure. In a later analysis, an Asian-associated ancestry cluster reportedly showed fewer N-insertions than the approximately 660-donor mean.

As concerns this clone: Its antigen is currently unknown.

CDR3 size: 15 residues. V was shortened by 0 bases and J by 2 bases, with 11 bases between the two germline ends. The PCR employed 60 Vbeta primers together with 13 Jbeta primers. TCRdb keeps only in-frame clones here, not all; method: immunoSEQ multiplex PCR. Of roughly 250,000 clones in the sample, around 65% are singletons; the top ten hold approximately 2.1%. Sequenced material: PBMCs. This TCR was recovered from a female donor in good health and CMV-seronegative. This chain connects TRBV23-1 to TRBJ2-7; TRBD2 is a possible D gene (5 bases). Being an ORF, TRBV23-1 has a function that is uncertain. The CDR3, as DNA: TGCGCCAGCAGTCAATCTGGGGAGCTCCCCTACGAGCAGTACTTC. This sequence encodes CASSQSGELPYEQYF.